One sample yielded the 16 T cell receptor beta chains listed below, sequenced in a study of beta chain features in type 1 diabetes. Sequenced material consisted of expressed TCRB transcripts (all of the isolated RNA was reverse transcribed). Clones were read by immunoSEQ multiplex PCR, and TCRdb kept only the in-frame ones, dropping some. Of 200,000 to 300,000 clones in the sample, under 70% were seen once. Sequenced input: naive CD4+ T cells from blood. These receptor sequences come from a man in his thirties or forties in good health.

The chain links TRBV2 to TRBJ2-3, with unresolved D. The CDR3 extends over 12 amino acids. Per the germline V gene, CDR1 is SNHLY and CDR2 is FYNNEI. The germline V and J ends were trimmed by 8 bases and 2 bases, with 8 bases remaining between them. The CDR3 region has the DNA TGTGCCAGCGGGCTAAACACAGATACGCAGTATTTT. It encodes CASGLNTDTQYF.

The rearrangement joins TRBV30 to TRBJ1-5; TRBD1 might be the D (6 bases). Deletions cut 0 bases from V and 2 bases from J, with 14 bases between. CDR3 length: 16 amino acids. CDR1 is GTSNPN, CDR2 SVGIG, per germline (reference sequence). The CDR3, as DNA: TGTGCCTGGAGTGTAATGGGGGGCGCCGGCAATCAGCCCCAGCATTTT. It yields the protein CAWSVMGGAGNQPQHF. Looking up the rest from reference TRBV30 and TRBJ1-5 gives the full variable domain: SQTIHQWPATLVQPVGSPLSLECTVEGTSNPNLYWYRQAAGRGLQLLFYSVGIGQISSEVPQNLSASRPQDRQFILSSKKLLLSDSGFYLCAWSVMGGAGNQPQHFGDGTRLSIL.

CDR3 in amino acids: CAISVRSSYEQYF. In DNA form, the CDR3 reads TGTGCTATATCGGTTAGGAGCTCCTACGAGCAGTACTTC. The V and J genes are TRBV30 and TRBJ2-7; D is ambiguous. Germline CDR1 and CDR2: GTSNPN and SVGIG (reference sequence). The CDR3 contains 13 residues.

The chain couples TRBV4-1 to TRBJ2-7; 9 bases align to TRBD1. After removal of 11 bases from V and 6 bases from J, the junction contained 17 bases not matched to a gene. The CDR3 runs 15 residues. CDR1 MGHRA and CDR2 YSYEKL come from the germline V gene. As DNA, the CDR3 is TGCGCCGCAGGGAACCCGGGACAGGGAACTCGCGAGCAGTACTTC. It specifies CAAGNPGQGTREQYF.

The rearrangement joins TRBV29-1 to TRBJ1-3; TRBD1 aligns across 7 bases. V was clipped by 6 bases and J by 0 bases; unmatched bases: 5. The CDR3 has 14 residues. CDR1 SQVTM and CDR2 ANQGSEA come from the germline V gene. The CDR3 here is CSVSQGDSGNTIYF. CDR3 DNA sequence: TGCAGCGTCTCTCAGGGGGACTCTGGAAACACCATATATTTT.

There are a few counts of this clone. This sequence joins TRBV20-1 and TRBJ1-1, with D unclear. Germline V CDR1 and CDR2: DFQATT, SNEGSKA (reference sequence). The V end was cut by 2 bases, the J end by 4 bases, with 2 bases between. There are 10 residues in the CDR3. In nucleotides, the CDR3 is TGCAGTGCTAGAATCACTGAAGCTTTCTTT. This translates into CSARITEAFF.

The chain joins TRBV4-2 to TRBJ1-5; no firm D call. The germline V and J ends were trimmed by 0 bases and 3 bases, with 6 bases remaining between them. CDR1 LGHNA and CDR2 YNFKEQ come from the germline V gene. The CDR3 is made up of 14 amino acids. The CDR3 coding sequence is TGTGCCAGCAGCCAAGATCCCCTCAATCAGCCCCAGCATTTT. This sequence encodes CASSQDPLNQPQHF.

The CDR3, as DNA: TGTGCCAGCAGCGTAGGTTACCTACCGAATGAGCAGTTCTTC. Translating it yields CASSVGYLPNEQFF. The rearrangement joins TRBV9 to TRBJ2-1; D remains ambiguous. The CDR3 is 14 amino acids. V dropped 0 bases and J dropped 7 bases, with 11 bases sitting between them. Germline-derived CDR1 and CDR2 are SGDLS and YYNGEE.

Notes on this clone: Other DNA sequences in this specimen translate into the identical CDR3. The V call is TRBV29-1, the J call TRBJ1-1, with 8 bases matching TRBD1. This CDR3 is built from 12 residues. Unmatched junction bases numbered 0, after V lost 6 bases and J lost 0 bases. Germline V lookup: CDR1 SQVTM, CDR2 ANQGSEA. The CDR3 nucleotides read TGCAGCGTGGACAGGGTGAACACTGAAGCTTTCTTT. It yields the protein CSVDRVNTEAFF.

The rearrangement uses TRBV29-1 and TRBJ2-2; TRBD1 agrees at 10 bases. CDR3 size: 15 residues. The germline gives CDR1 SQVTM, CDR2 ANQGSEA. V lost 3 bases and J lost 2; bases outside the gene matches: 3. The CDR3 bases are TGCAGCGTTGACAGGACAGGGGGTAACACCGGGGAGCTGTTTTTT. This translates into CSVDRTGGNTGELFF.

This clone was seen more than once but under ten times. This chain uses TRBV30 with TRBJ2-4, with 10 bases identical to TRBD2. The CDR3 has 15 residues. Germline V CDR1 and CDR2: GTSNPN, SVGIG (reference sequence). V trimming: 5 bases; J trimming: 7 bases; junction bases outside the gene matches: 11. The CDR3 loop reads CAWGPLAGVGNIQYF. DNA of the CDR3: TGTGCCTGGGGTCCTCTAGCGGGAGTAGGTAACATTCAGTACTTC.

This sequence joins TRBV7-9 and TRBJ2-5; TRBD2 matches 11 bases. Germline CDR1 SEHNR, CDR2 FQNEAQ (reference sequence). The CDR3 spans 11 residues. The V segment lost 5 bases and the J segment 12 bases; nucleotides outside the gene matches: 2. The CDR3 loop is CASSPGLAEYF. CDR3 nucleotides: TGTGCCAGCAGCCCGGGACTAGCGGAGTACTTC.

The rearrangement uses TRBV18 and TRBJ2-3; no clear D gene. The V gene lost 2 bases and the J gene lost 3 bases, with 3 bases spanning the gap. CDR1 and CDR2 from the germline V gene are KGHSH and LQKENI. This CDR3 has 12 residues. CDR3 DNA: TGTGCCAGCTCACCAAAAACAGATACGCAGTATTTT. Protein: CASSPKTDTQYF.

A note on this clone: The DNA is omitted, as the CDR3 cannot be located on it reliably, and the CDR3 follows TCRdb's listing. The chain couples TRBV21-1 to TRBJ2-6. TRBV21-1 has pseudogene status. Termini included, the CDR3 measures 20 amino acids. This CDR3 is CASSKYRDLFFAAGANVLTF.

This clone appeared a few times. The gene calls are TRBV30 and TRBJ1-1, with D uncertain. The CDR3 covers 15 residues. From germline, CDR1 is GTSNPN and CDR2 SVGIG (reference sequence). The V end was cut by 2 bases, the J end by 3 bases, with 16 bases between. CDR3 protein: CAWSLKGFLDTEAFF. CDR3 bases: TGTGCCTGGAGTCTCAAAGGATTCCTGGACACTGAAGCTTTCTTT. Combining the CDR3 with reference TRBV30 and TRBJ1-1 gives the whole variable domain SQTIHQWPATLVQPVGSPLSLECTVEGTSNPNLYWYRQAAGRGLQLLFYSVGIGQISSEVPQNLSASRPQDRQFILSSKKLLLSDSGFYLCAWSLKGFLDTEAFFGQGTRLTVV.

V is TRBV18 and J is TRBJ2-7; the match to TRBD1 covers 7 bases. The CDR3 contains 14 residues. Trimming took 3 bases from V and 0 from J; bases not matched to a gene: 2. Germline CDR1 reads KGHSH; CDR2 reads LQKENI. The CDR3 nucleotides are TGTGCCAGCTCACCGGACAGGAACTCCTACGAGCAGTACTTC. As protein: CASSPDRNSYEQYF.